These T cell receptor beta chains were read from a single sample in a study of identical twins. TCRdb reanalysed the 5' RACE reads using MiXCR and keeps one entry per CDR3 protein. This table holds roughly 570,000 distinct CDR3 sequences, approximately 10% found once. The same sample was also studied in work on yellow fever vaccine responses in identical twins.

The source material was PBMCs. Every receptor here comes from a woman under 30 in good health. Each CDR3 is given with its conserved first and last residue. D genes are given only for firm matches. Clone size is stated in some rows and not others, as once, few, many or a class when expanded.

V gene: TRBV21-1; clone size: NA; D gene: NA; J gene: TRBJ2-2; CDR3 DNA: TGTGCCAGCAGCAAAACACTGTGCTACGGGGAGCTGTTTTTT; CDR3 protein: CASSKTLCYGELFF
V gene: TRBV7-9; clone size: NA; D gene: NA; J gene: TRBJ2-1; CDR3 DNA: TGTGCCAGCAGCCCCCGAGGGGGTGAGCAGTTCTTC; CDR3 protein: CASSPRGGEQFF
V gene: TRBV20-1; clone size: NA; D gene: TRBD2; J gene: TRBJ2-4; CDR3 DNA: TGCAGTGCTAGTGGGCGGGGGGCCAAAAACATTCAGTACTTC; CDR3 protein: CSASGRGAKNIQYF
V gene: TRBV7-9; clone size: NA; D gene: NA; J gene: TRBJ2-2; CDR3 DNA: TGTGCCAGCAGCTTATCGACCGCCACCGGGGAGCTGTTTTTT; CDR3 protein: CASSLSTATGELFF
V gene: TRBV20-1; clone size: NA; D gene: TRBD1; J gene: TRBJ2-4; CDR3 DNA: TGCAGTGCTAGATTGCAGGGGGCCTTTGGGAACATTCAGTACTTC; CDR3 protein: CSARLQGAFGNIQYF
V gene: TRBV5-1; clone size: few; D gene: NA; J gene: TRBJ2-7; CDR3 DNA: TGCGCCAGCAGCTTGGTGCAGGGTCGCGAGCAGTACTTC; CDR3 protein: CASSLVQGREQYF
V gene: TRBV19; clone size: NA; D gene: TRBD1; J gene: TRBJ2-7; CDR3 DNA: TGTGCCAGTAGGCGGTCCGGACAGGGTGTTGAGGAGCAGTACTTC; CDR3 protein: CASRRSGQGVEEQYF
V gene: TRBV28; clone size: few; D gene: NA; J gene: TRBJ2-7; CDR3 DNA: TGTGCCAGCAGTTTATTCGGGAGTCCCTACGAGCAGTACTTC; CDR3 protein: CASSLFGSPYEQYF
V gene: TRBV10-3; clone size: few; D gene: NA; J gene: TRBJ2-3; CDR3 DNA: TGTGCCATCAGGGACGCGTCGGATACGCAGTATTTT; CDR3 protein: CAIRDASDTQYF
V gene: TRBV28; clone size: few; D gene: NA; J gene: TRBJ2-7; CDR3 DNA: TGTGCCAGCAGTTTTGGACCGGGGCAGTACTTC; CDR3 protein: CASSFGPGQYF
V gene: TRBV27; clone size: many; D gene: TRBD1; J gene: TRBJ2-7; CDR3 DNA: TGTGCCAGCAGTTCTCGACAGGGGGTCTACGAGCAGTACTTC; CDR3 protein: CASSSRQGVYEQYF
V gene: TRBV15; clone size: many; D gene: TRBD1; J gene: TRBJ1-1; CDR3 DNA: TGTGCCACTAACAGGGGGCAGGGGCCCCAGGACACTGAAGCTTTCTTT; CDR3 protein: CATNRGQGPQDTEAFF
V gene: TRBV5-1; clone size: many; D gene: NA; J gene: TRBJ2-7; CDR3 DNA: TGCGCCAGCAGCTTGGATGGGGGACCCCCCTACGAGCAGTACTTC; CDR3 protein: CASSLDGGPPYEQYF
V gene: TRBV5-1; clone size: many; D gene: NA; J gene: TRBJ2-2; CDR3 DNA: TGCGCCAGCAGCCCCGGCCGGGGGGCATCTGGTACCGGGGAGCTGTTTTTT; CDR3 protein: CASSPGRGASGTGELFF
V gene: TRBV12-3/TRBV12-4; clone size: few; D gene: NA; J gene: TRBJ1-2; CDR3 DNA: TGTGCCAGCAGTTTCATGCTAGTGGGATATGGCTACACCTTC; CDR3 protein: CASSFMLVGYGYTF
V gene: TRBV6-5; clone size: many; D gene: NA; J gene: TRBJ2-2; CDR3 DNA: TGTGCCAGCACTCGGAACACCGGGGAGCTGTTTTTT; CDR3 protein: CASTRNTGELFF
V gene: TRBV5-1; clone size: few; D gene: TRBD1; J gene: TRBJ2-1; CDR3 DNA: TGCGCCAGCAGCCCGGGACAGGGCTACTACAATGAGCAGTTCTTC; CDR3 protein: CASSPGQGYYNEQFF
V gene: TRBV10-3; clone size: NA; D gene: TRBD1; J gene: TRBJ1-4; CDR3 DNA: TGTGCCAGCACCGGGACAGATGATGAAAAACTGTTTTTT; CDR3 protein: CASTGTDDEKLFF
V gene: TRBV12-3/TRBV12-4; clone size: many; D gene: TRBD2; J gene: TRBJ2-3; CDR3 DNA: TGTGCCAGCAGCCTGGGGGCGACTAGCGGGGGAGATACGCAGTATTTT; CDR3 protein: CASSLGATSGGDTQYF
V gene: TRBV5-1; clone size: many; D gene: NA; J gene: TRBJ2-2; CDR3 DNA: TGCGCCAGCAGTGAAGCCACCGGGGAGCTGTTTTTT; CDR3 protein: CASSEATGELFF
V gene: TRBV3-1; clone size: NA; D gene: NA; J gene: TRBJ1-1; CDR3 DNA: TGTGCCAGCAGCCAGATGTCTGACACTGAAGCTTTCTTT; CDR3 protein: CASSQMSDTEAFF
V gene: TRBV7-9; clone size: few; D gene: NA; J gene: TRBJ2-7; CDR3 DNA: TGTGCCAGCAGCTTAATCCCCGCGGAGGGGGGGCACGAGCAGTACTTC; CDR3 protein: CASSLIPAEGGHEQYF
V gene: TRBV15; clone size: many; D gene: NA; J gene: TRBJ2-7; CDR3 DNA: TGTGCCACCAGCAGAGTGGGCAGCTTGGGGTCCTACGAGCAGTACTTC; CDR3 protein: CATSRVGSLGSYEQYF
V gene: TRBV7-6; clone size: many; D gene: NA; J gene: TRBJ2-1; CDR3 DNA: TGTGCCAGCAGCTTACTAGCGACCTCCTACAATGAGCAGTTCTTC; CDR3 protein: CASSLLATSYNEQFF
V gene: TRBV12-3/TRBV12-4; clone size: many; D gene: NA; J gene: TRBJ2-7; CDR3 DNA: TGTGCCAGCAGTTTCTCTCTCCCCCAGGGCGAGCAGTACTTC; CDR3 protein: CASSFSLPQGEQYF
V gene: TRBV24-1; clone size: NA; D gene: TRBD1; J gene: TRBJ2-7; CDR3 DNA: TGTGCCACCAGTGACCCCGGGACAGGGGTCCACGAGCAGTACTTC; CDR3 protein: CATSDPGTGVHEQYF
V gene: TRBV20-1; clone size: many; D gene: NA; J gene: TRBJ1-1; CDR3 DNA: TGCAGTGCTAGAGGACGGCTGAACACTGAAGCTTTCTTT; CDR3 protein: CSARGRLNTEAFF
V gene: TRBV6-1; clone size: NA; D gene: NA; J gene: TRBJ2-3; CDR3 DNA: TGTGCCAGCGGGGGGGCGGGGAGCACAGATACGCAGTATTTT; CDR3 protein: CASGGAGSTDTQYF
V gene: TRBV4-2; clone size: NA; D gene: NA; J gene: TRBJ2-2; CDR3 DNA: TGTGCCAGCAGCCAAGCTTGGGACACCGGGGAGCTGTTTTTT; CDR3 protein: CASSQAWDTGELFF
V gene: TRBV20-1; clone size: NA; D gene: NA; J gene: TRBJ2-2; CDR3 DNA: TGCAGTGCTGGACCTTTCGGCGTTGGGACCGGGGAGCTGTTTTTT; CDR3 protein: CSAGPFGVGTGELFF
V gene: TRBV7-8; clone size: few; D gene: NA; J gene: TRBJ2-7; CDR3 DNA: TGTGCCAGCAGCTTAATTTTAGACAGTTCCTACGAGCAGTACTTC; CDR3 protein: CASSLILDSSYEQYF
V gene: TRBV29-1; clone size: NA; D gene: NA; J gene: TRBJ1-1; CDR3 DNA: TGCAGCGTTGAGATGCCTGAAGCTTTCTTT; CDR3 protein: CSVEMPEAFF
V gene: TRBV7-2; clone size: few; D gene: NA; J gene: TRBJ2-5; CDR3 DNA: TGTGCCAGCAGCTCCCAATCCGGGCAGGGTGGAACCCAGTACTTC; CDR3 protein: CASSSQSGQGGTQYF
V gene: TRBV28; clone size: many; D gene: TRBD1; J gene: TRBJ2-2; CDR3 DNA: TGTGCCAGCAGTTTGTCAGGACAGGGGGCGGAGGCCGGGGAGCTGTTTTTT; CDR3 protein: CASSLSGQGAEAGELFF
V gene: TRBV2; clone size: few; D gene: TRBD2; J gene: TRBJ2-2; CDR3 DNA: TGTGCCAGCAGGTCCCGGACTAGCGATAACACCGGGGAGCTGTTTTTT; CDR3 protein: CASRSRTSDNTGELFF
V gene: TRBV15; clone size: NA; D gene: NA; J gene: TRBJ2-5; CDR3 DNA: TGTGCCACCAGCAGCCCATCGAGAAGGGGGGTTAGGGAGACCCAGTACTTC; CDR3 protein: CATSSPSRRGVRETQYF
V gene: TRBV14; clone size: NA; D gene: NA; J gene: TRBJ2-7; CDR3 DNA: TGTGCCAGCAGCCAAGATGGCCTCCTGAAAGAGCAGTACTTC; CDR3 protein: CASSQDGLLKEQYF
V gene: TRBV5-6; clone size: NA; D gene: NA; J gene: TRBJ2-5; CDR3 DNA: TGTGCCAGCAGCTTGGGACTGTTGGGGCACTTCCAAGAGACCCAGTACTTC; CDR3 protein: CASSLGLLGHFQETQYF
V gene: TRBV2; clone size: NA; D gene: NA; J gene: TRBJ2-5; CDR3 DNA: TGTGCCAGCAGGAGGGGAGCGACGGGGGAGACCCAGTACTTC; CDR3 protein: CASRRGATGETQYF
V gene: TRBV12-3/TRBV12-4; clone size: many; D gene: TRBD1; J gene: TRBJ1-2; CDR3 DNA: TGTGCCAGCAGTTCGAAACAGGGGCATGGCTACACCTTC; CDR3 protein: CASSSKQGHGYTF
V gene: TRBV6-2/TRBV6-3; clone size: few; D gene: NA; J gene: TRBJ1-1; CDR3 DNA: TGTGCCAGCAGTTCCGGACACCTGGACACTGAAGCTTTCTTT; CDR3 protein: CASSSGHLDTEAFF
V gene: TRBV5-1; clone size: many; D gene: TRBD1; J gene: TRBJ1-5; CDR3 DNA: TGCGCCAGCAGCCCAGGGGGCGCGCGCAATCAGCCCCAGCATTTT; CDR3 protein: CASSPGGARNQPQHF